The 27 T cell receptor beta chains reported below all come from one sample, sequenced in a study of shared clonotypes between healthy human individuals (dated by TCRdb to 2020 to 2022). Library generation was performed with the immunoSEQ multiplex PCR assay. TCRdb provides this immuneACCESS table in a form limited to in-frame rearrangements. Some clones are lacking; in checked studies, under half of them reflect an unresolved V gene, and why the rest are absent is not known. This sample comprises 400,000 to 600,000 clones, 70% to 80% of them detected only once. Together, the top ten hold over 10% of the sample. Source material: PBMCs. The receptors derive from a woman in her thirties or forties in good health. Some clones in this sample may be carry-over from other donors' samples.

The count of this clone is one. The V gene is TRBV14, the J gene TRBJ2-5; D perhaps matches TRBD2 (5 bases). The germline V gene encodes CDR1 SGHDN and CDR2 FVKESK. Trimming took 0 bases from V and 7 from J, leaving 12 bases between them. The CDR3 spans 14 residues. CDR3 region: CASSQEGVVGTQYF. The CDR3 DNA reads TGTGCCAGCAGCCAAGAGGGAGTAGTAGGGACCCAGTACTTC.

This sequence joins TRBV28 and TRBJ1-1; D is unclear. V lost 5 bases, J lost 3 bases, and 10 bases lay in between. Germline CDR1 reads MDHEN; CDR2 reads SYDVKM. The CDR3 spans 13 residues. The CDR3 coding sequence is TGTGCCAGCAGTCCACGGTTCGACACTGAAGCTTTCTTT. Amino acid sequence: CASSPRFDTEAFF.

The chain employs TRBV5-1 and TRBJ2-1, with 10 positions matching TRBD1. The CDR3 has 15 amino acids. The trim removed 2 bases at V and 6 bases at J, leaving 5 bases unmatched. Germline V gives CDR1 SGHRS, CDR2 YFSETQ. The DNA of the CDR3 is TGCGCCAGCAGCTTAGACAGGGGGCGTCCCAATGAGCAGTTCTTC. Translated: CASSLDRGRPNEQFF.

This chain joins TRBV11-2 and TRBJ1-5; D is ambiguous. From germline, CDR1 is SGHAT and CDR2 FQNNGV. Trimming removed 2 bases from V and 11 bases from J, with 10 bases in between. The CDR3 extends over 12 amino acids. The DNA for the CDR3 is TGTGCCAGCAGCTTACCAGGAATGGCCCAGCATTTT. As protein: CASSLPGMAQHF. The full variable domain, completed using reference TRBV11-2 and TRBJ1-5, is EAGVAQSPRYKIIEKRQSVAFWCNPISGHATLYWYQQILGQGPKLLIQFQNNGVVDDSQLPKDRFSAERLKGVDSTLKIQPAKLEDSAVYLCASSLPGMAQHFGDGTRLSIL.

J is TRBJ1-2 and V is TRBV5-1; D is possibly TRBD1 (5 bases). There are 13 residues in the CDR3. Germline CDR1 is SGHRS and CDR2 is YFSETQ. Deletions cut 4 bases from V and 6 bases from J, with 13 bases between. For the CDR3, the DNA is TGCGCCAGCAGCCACCGGGAGGGGCATGGCTACACCTTC. As protein: CASSHREGHGYTF.

This clone came up a few times. The genes are TRBV5-6 and TRBJ1-2, with a tentative D call TRBD1 (5 bases). This CDR3 is built from 14 residues. Germline CDR1 reads SGHDT; CDR2 reads YYEEEE. Trimming pared 1 base from V and 6 bases from J, leaving 13 bases between. The CDR3 DNA is TGTGCCAGCAGCTTGCGAGGGGTGATCAATGGCTACACCTTC. Protein sequence: CASSLRGVINGYTF.

The chain joins TRBV27 to TRBJ2-7; the D call may be TRBD1 or TRBD2 (5 bases each). Germline loops: CDR1 MNHEY, CDR2 SMNVEV (reference sequence). V was shortened by 5 bases and J by 0 bases, with 11 bases between the two germline ends. CDR3 length: 14 residues. CDR3 in DNA: TGTGCCAGCAGTCATGGGACCAGCTCCTACGAGCAGTACTTC. This sequence encodes CASSHGTSSYEQYF.

This chain connects TRBV9 to TRBJ2-7; 7 bases are shared with TRBD2. Germline CDR1 reads SGDLS; CDR2 reads YYNGEE. V dropped 3 bases and J dropped 1; count of bases not matched to a gene: 7. This CDR3 has 15 amino acids. Here the CDR3 DNA reads TGTGCCAGCAGCGAAGGACTAGGCTGGTCCTACGAGCAGTACTTC. This codes for CASSEGLGWSYEQYF.

This chain links TRBV7-2 with TRBJ2-2; 11 positions agree with TRBD2. This CDR3 has 16 amino acids. The junction had 12 bases not matched to a gene; V was cut back by 6 bases and J by 9 bases. CDR1 and CDR2 from the germline V gene are SGHTA and FQGNSA. The CDR3 reads CASRRLAGSMGRELFF. DNA of the CDR3: TGTGCCAGCAGACGACTAGCGGGAAGTATGGGCAGGGAGCTGTTTTTT. The full variable domain, with the rest looked up from reference TRBV7-2 and TRBJ2-2, is GAGVSQSPSNKVTEKGKDVELRCDPISGHTALYWYRQSLGQGLEFLIYFQGNSAPDKSGLPSDRFSAERTGGSVSTLTIQRTQQEDSAVYLCASRRLAGSMGRELFFGEGSRLTVL.

This chain connects TRBV7-8 to TRBJ2-1; no clear D. Germline V CDR1 and CDR2: SGHVS, FQNEAQ. The germline V and J ends were trimmed by 2 bases and 10 bases, with 9 bases remaining between them. This CDR3 contains 12 residues. As DNA, the CDR3 is TGTGCCAGCAGCTTATTCGCGGTGGAGCAGTTCTTC. Translating gives CASSLFAVEQFF.

This clone was picked up a small number of times. This rearrangement joins TRBV7-3 to TRBJ2-5, with 9 nucleotides matching TRBD2. V was pared by 5 bases and J by 5 bases, with 9 bases of the junction left unmatched. The germline gives CDR1 SGHTA, CDR2 FQGTGA. This CDR3 is 15 amino acids long. This chain's CDR3 is CASSPGLALGETQYF. CDR3 DNA sequence: TGTGCCAGCAGCCCGGGACTAGCCCTGGGGGAGACCCAGTACTTC.

This clone showed up many times. The CDR3 sequence: CAIGTGQGGVNTIYF. DNA of the CDR3: TGTGCCATCGGAACGGGACAGGGGGGGGTAAACACCATATATTTT. The chain carries TRBV10-3 and TRBJ1-3; 11 bases are shared with TRBD1. The germline CDR1 and CDR2 sequences are ENHRY and SYGVKD. With V trimmed by 8 bases and J by 6 bases, 9 bases remained unmatched. This CDR3 is built from 15 residues.

V gene TRBV27 combines with J gene TRBJ2-7, with D perhaps given as TRBD1 or TRBD2 (7 bases each). The CDR3 is 14 amino acids. The V end was cut by 8 bases, the J end by 5 bases, with 19 bases between. Germline assignment: CDR1 MNHEY and CDR2 SMNVEV (reference sequence). The CDR3 loop is CASSWGGGRNEQYF. CDR3 coding DNA: TGTGCCAGCTCGTGGGGAGGGGGCAGGAACGAGCAGTACTTC.

This clone was observed a single time. V is TRBV5-1 and J is TRBJ2-3; 7 positions match TRBD2. Trimming at V came to 3 bases and at J to 6 bases, leaving 7 bases not matched to a gene. This CDR3 contains 14 residues. Germline values: CDR1 SGHRS, CDR2 YFSETQ. This CDR3 is CASSYGLEVDTQYF. Here the CDR3 DNA reads TGCGCCAGCAGCTACGGACTAGAAGTCGATACGCAGTATTTT.

The chain uses TRBV28 and TRBJ2-4; maybe TRBD1 (5 bases). V was pared by 2 bases and J by 9 bases, with 17 bases between. CDR1 is MDHEN, CDR2 SYDVKM, per germline. This CDR3 has 15 amino acids. The CDR3 spells CASSLVGQRSGIQYF. The CDR3 nucleotides are TGTGCCAGCAGTTTAGTCGGACAAAGGTCGGGCATTCAGTACTTC.

Concerning this clone: A far bigger clonotype differs at one base, so this is likely a read error. The chain links TRBV4-3 to TRBJ1-1, with D perhaps TRBD1 (5 bases). CDR3 length: 14 amino acids. The germline CDR1 and CDR2 sequences are LGHNA and YSLEER. The CDR3 nucleotides read TGCGTCAGCAGCCTCACAGGTGGGAACACTGAAGCTTTCTTT. Translation gives CVSSLTGGNTEAFF.

This clone was seen a few times. The chain carries TRBV4-1 and TRBJ2-7, with D possibly being TRBD1 (5 bases). Deletions cut 4 bases from V and 0 bases from J, with 10 bases between. Per germline, CDR1 MGHRA and CDR2 YSYEKL. This CDR3 has 14 residues. DNA for the CDR3: TGCGCCAGCAGCCGAGACGACAGCTCCTACGAGCAGTACTTC. The encoded protein is CASSRDDSSYEQYF.

CDR3 region: CASSPDRVQETQYF. In DNA form, the CDR3 reads TGTGCCAGCAGTCCCGACAGGGTGCAAGAGACCCAGTACTTC. The V call is TRBV28, the J call TRBJ2-5; 7 bases align to TRBD1. This CDR3 region has 14 residues. Germline V gene lookup returns CDR1 MDHEN and CDR2 SYDVKM. V was clipped by 5 bases and J by 2 bases; unmatched bases: 5.

The chain links TRBV11-2 to TRBJ2-7; 8 nucleotides match TRBD1. Trimming at V came to 6 bases and at J to 0 bases, leaving 10 bases not matched to a gene. This CDR3 comprises 16 residues. Germline CDR1 reads SGHAT; CDR2 reads FQNNGV. The CDR3 is CASRKTVGQDSYEQYF. In DNA form, the CDR3 reads TGTGCCAGCAGGAAAACGGTGGGACAGGACTCCTACGAGCAGTACTTC.

The chain is built from TRBV7-2 and TRBJ2-1, with no clear D. Trimming took 1 base from V and 10 from J, leaving 14 bases between them. Germline loops: CDR1 SGHTA, CDR2 FQGNSA. This CDR3 spans 14 amino acids. The CDR3 bases are TGTGCCAGCAGCTTAGGGGCCAGCCAAGGGGAGCAGTTCTTC. As protein: CASSLGASQGEQFF.

The gene calls are TRBV5-1 and TRBJ2-1; perhaps TRBD2 as D (6 bases). V shed 4 bases and J shed 7 bases, with 18 bases lying between them. Germline V gives CDR1 SGHRS, CDR2 YFSETQ. CDR3 length: 15 residues. CDR3 protein: CASSPGVGKGNEQFF. CDR3 DNA: TGCGCCAGCAGCCCGGGGGTGGGCAAAGGGAATGAGCAGTTCTTC. Variable domain in full (rest from reference TRBV5-1 and TRBJ2-1): KAGVTQTPRYLIKTRGQQVTLSCSPISGHRSVSWYQQTPGQGLQFLFEYFSETQRNKGNFPGRFSGRQFSNSRSEMNVSTLELGDSALYLCASSPGVGKGNEQFFGPGTRLTVL.

The CDR3 nucleotides are TGTGCCAGTAGTGGGGGAGGTGATGAAAAACTGTTTTTT. The encoded protein is CASSGGGDEKLFF. The V call is TRBV19, the J call TRBJ1-4; D might be TRBD1 (5 bases). This CDR3 is 13 amino acids long. The ends were cut back, 5 bases at V and 6 bases at J, with 10 bases in the middle. Germline V lookup: CDR1 LNHDA, CDR2 SQIVND (reference sequence).

For this clone: This may come from a read error, since a much larger clone is one base off. The sample contains more than one DNA sequence encoding this CDR3. The V call is TRBV2, the J call TRBJ2-7; the D is unclear. The V gene's germline CDR1 is SNHLY and CDR2 FYNNEI. V dropped 6 bases and J dropped 2 bases, with 5 bases sitting between them. The CDR3 consists of 11 residues. The CDR3 here is CASSVTYEQYF. The CDR3 region has the DNA TGTGCCAGCAGCGTCACCTACGAGCAGTACTTC.

The chain uses TRBV29-1 and TRBJ2-3; D might be TRBD2 (6 bases). This CDR3 is 14 amino acids long. V gave up 5 bases and J gave up 4 bases, with 16 bases separating them. Germline CDR1 is SQVTM and CDR2 is ANQGSEA. The CDR3 loop is CSVLGGAEADTQYF. CDR3 sequence (DNA): TGCAGCGTTCTTGGAGGGGCAGAGGCAGATACGCAGTATTTT.

The chain carries TRBV4-1 and TRBJ1-1; the D is unclear. The V and J ends lost 0 bases and 4 bases respectively, with 9 bases between them. This CDR3 is built from 14 residues. The germline V gene has CDR1 MGHRA and CDR2 YSYEKL. The DNA for the CDR3 is TGCGCCAGCAGCCAAGATGCGGGGTTCACTGAAGCTTTCTTT. Residues: CASSQDAGFTEAFF.

This clone was observed a single time. This rearrangement joins TRBV5-8 to TRBJ2-7, with D possibly TRBD1 on 6 matching bases. CDR3 size: 15 residues. The germline gives CDR1 SGHTS, CDR2 YDEGEE. Trimming removed 4 bases from V and 2 bases from J, with 16 bases in between. The CDR3 is CASSHGTGHPYEQYF. The DNA for the CDR3 is TGTGCCAGCAGCCATGGGACGGGACATCCCTACGAGCAGTACTTC.

Many counts were recorded for this clone. V and J are TRBV28 and TRBJ2-7; perhaps TRBD2 as D (6 bases). V was clipped by 2 bases and J by 3 bases, with 14 bases between them. This CDR3 spans 15 amino acids. Germline values: CDR1 MDHEN, CDR2 SYDVKM. CDR3 sequence: CASSLRSGHRYEQYF. The CDR3 coding sequence is TGTGCCAGCAGTTTAAGGAGCGGGCACCGCTACGAGCAGTACTTC.